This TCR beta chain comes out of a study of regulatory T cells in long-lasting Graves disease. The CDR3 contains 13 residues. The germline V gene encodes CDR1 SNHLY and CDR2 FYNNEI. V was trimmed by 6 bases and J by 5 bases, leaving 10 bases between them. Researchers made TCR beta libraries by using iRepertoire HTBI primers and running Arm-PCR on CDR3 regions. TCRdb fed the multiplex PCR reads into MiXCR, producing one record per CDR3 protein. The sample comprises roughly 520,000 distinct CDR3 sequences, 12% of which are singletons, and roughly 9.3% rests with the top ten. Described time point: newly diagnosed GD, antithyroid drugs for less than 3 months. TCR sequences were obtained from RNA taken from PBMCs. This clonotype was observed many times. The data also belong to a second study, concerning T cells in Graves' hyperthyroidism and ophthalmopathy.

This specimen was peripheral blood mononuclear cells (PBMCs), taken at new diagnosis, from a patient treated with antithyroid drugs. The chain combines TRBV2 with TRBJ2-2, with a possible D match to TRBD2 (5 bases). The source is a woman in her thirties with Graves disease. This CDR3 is CASSREGTGELFF. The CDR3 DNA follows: TGTGCCAGCAGCCGCGAGGGAACCGGGGAGCTGTTTTTT.